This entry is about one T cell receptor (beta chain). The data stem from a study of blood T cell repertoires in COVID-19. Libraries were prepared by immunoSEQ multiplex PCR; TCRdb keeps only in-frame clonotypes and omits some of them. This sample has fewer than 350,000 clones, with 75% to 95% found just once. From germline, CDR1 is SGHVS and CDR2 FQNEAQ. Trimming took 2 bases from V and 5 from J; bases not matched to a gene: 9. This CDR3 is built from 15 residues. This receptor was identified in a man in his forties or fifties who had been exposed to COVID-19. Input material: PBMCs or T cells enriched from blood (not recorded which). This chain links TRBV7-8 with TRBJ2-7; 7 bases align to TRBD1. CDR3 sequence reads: CASSLRQGDFHEQYF. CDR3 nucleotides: TGTGCCAGCAGCTTAAGACAGGGAGATTTCCACGAGCAGTACTTC.